The 9 T cell receptor beta chains given below trace back to one sample, sequenced in a study of Ad26.COV2.S vaccination and SARS-CoV-2 variants. The table came from immunoSEQ multiplex PCR; TCRdb's copy has only in-frame clones and leaves some out. In the table there are about 400,000 clones, approximately 88% of which are singletons. Treatment specified: some 20 received Ad26.COV2.S at low or high dose, single or two shots; 5 received placebo; per-sample allocation not given. All samples were drawn on day 63, counting from the first vaccine or placebo injection. Sequenced here: peripheral blood, sampled in a trial of Ad26.COV2.S vaccine versus placebo. These receptors all stem from a person aged 18-60 years who received the Ad26.COV2.S COVID-19 vaccine or a placebo.

The V and J genes are TRBV11-3 and TRBJ2-3; the match to TRBD2 covers 8 bases. Germline V gives CDR1 SGHNT, CDR2 YENEEA. CDR3 length: 15 amino acids. V dropped 5 bases and J dropped 0; count of bases not matched to a gene: 4. The CDR3 DNA reads TGTGCCAGCAGCCCGGGGGGGGGCAGCACAGATACGCAGTATTTT. Protein product: CASSPGGGSTDTQYF.

This chain uses TRBV7-2 with TRBJ2-1, with 10 bases fitting TRBD1. This CDR3 has 16 amino acids. Germline loops: CDR1 SGHTA, CDR2 FQGNSA. After removal of 5 bases from V and 3 bases from J, the junction contained 7 bases not matched to a gene. The CDR3 DNA follows: TGTGCCAGCAGCCGCGACAGGGGGCAGTACTACAATGAGCAGTTCTTC. Protein product: CASSRDRGQYYNEQFF.

V is TRBV5-4 and J is TRBJ1-1; D is uncertain. The CDR3 runs 13 residues. Looked up from germline, CDR1 is SGHNT and CDR2 is YYREEE (reference sequence). V was trimmed by 1 base and J by 5 bases, leaving 9 bases between them. This chain's CDR3 is CASSLLMETEAFF. DNA of the CDR3: TGTGCCAGCAGCTTGCTCATGGAGACTGAAGCTTTCTTT.

CDR3 coding DNA: TGTGCCAGCACCCCGCCTCCCGAAGAGACCCAGTACTTC. This encodes CASTPPPEETQYF. The chain carries TRBV6-2 or TRBV6-3 and TRBJ2-5; D call uncertain. V lost 7 bases, J lost 3 bases, and 12 bases lay in between. Germline V gives CDR1 MNHEY, CDR2 SVGEGT. The CDR3 covers 13 residues.

The J gene is TRBJ2-7, the V gene TRBV28; D is perhaps TRBD1 or TRBD2 (5 bases each). Germline V gene lookup returns CDR1 MDHEN and CDR2 SYDVKM. The CDR3 spans 13 residues. The V and J ends lost 2 bases and 4 bases respectively, with 9 bases between them. The CDR3: CASSLEGFYEQYF. Here the CDR3 DNA reads TGTGCCAGCAGTTTAGAGGGGTTTTACGAGCAGTACTTC.

This clone was recorded once. The CDR3 loop reads CATEPGQGHQGYTF. DNA of the CDR3: TGTGCCACCGAGCCGGGACAGGGACACCAGGGCTACACCTTC. The V and J genes are TRBV10-3 and TRBJ1-2; the match to TRBD1 covers 9 bases. CDR3 length equals 14 residues. V shed 10 bases and J 8 bases; nucleotides not matched to a gene: 14. In germline, CDR1 is ENHRY, CDR2 SYGVKD.

The CDR3 DNA reads as TGTGCCAGCAGTTATGGCCAGGGCCTAGAAAAACTGTTTTTT. As protein: CASSYGQGLEKLFF. The genes are TRBV6-1 and TRBJ1-4, with D possibly being TRBD1 (5 bases). Germline CDR1 MNHNS, CDR2 SASEGT. The ends were cut back, 5 bases at V and 8 bases at J, with 15 bases in the middle. This CDR3 comprises 14 residues.

The chain uses TRBV2 and TRBJ2-3; D tentatively reads TRBD1 or TRBD2 (5 bases each). Germline V gene sequence: CDR1 SNHLY, CDR2 FYNNEI. V lost 5 bases to trimming and J lost 0 bases, with 15 bases between them. The CDR3 contains 16 residues. CDR3 loop: CASSQGTGPSTDTQYF. DNA for the CDR3: TGTGCCAGCAGTCAAGGGACGGGACCTAGCACAGATACGCAGTATTTT.

The chain uses TRBV11-2 and TRBJ2-7; weak D call: TRBD2 (5 bases). V lost 1 base and J lost 3, with 10 bases in between. Germline V gives CDR1 SGHAT, CDR2 FQNNGV. The CDR3 sequence is 14 residues long. The CDR3 region is CASSLGGMDYEQYF. In nucleotides, the CDR3 is TGTGCCAGCAGCTTAGGAGGGATGGACTACGAGCAGTACTTC. Looking up the rest from reference TRBV11-2 and TRBJ2-7 gives the full variable domain: EAGVAQSPRYKIIEKRQSVAFWCNPISGHATLYWYQQILGQGPKLLIQFQNNGVVDDSQLPKDRFSAERLKGVDSTLKIQPAKLEDSAVYLCASSLGGMDYEQYFGPGTRLTVT.